This T cell receptor beta chain was identified in a study of cytomegalovirus exposure and HLA in healthy donors. The germline V gene encodes CDR1 MRHNA and CDR2 SNTAGT. V gave up 1 base and J gave up 5 bases, with 14 bases separating them. The CDR3 runs 15 residues. PCR amplification relied on 60 Vbeta primers (plus 13 Jbeta primers). Sequencing was performed with immunoSEQ multiplex PCR; in TCRdb, only in-frame clones are kept and a portion is missing. The sample carries roughly 250,000 clones, 72% recorded once. Note on this clone: Its matching antigen is unknown.

Study outcomes and limitations: HLA restriction was apparent for most CMV-associated TCR beta chains in a later analysis.

The chain is built from TRBV6-4 and TRBJ1-2; D possibly corresponds to TRBD1 (6 bases). Material: PBMCs. This sequence was found in a female donor in good health and CMV-seronegative. The CDR3 loop is CASSDFQGFRYGYTF. The CDR3 DNA is TGTGCCAGCAGTGACTTCCAGGGGTTTAGGTATGGCTACACCTTC.